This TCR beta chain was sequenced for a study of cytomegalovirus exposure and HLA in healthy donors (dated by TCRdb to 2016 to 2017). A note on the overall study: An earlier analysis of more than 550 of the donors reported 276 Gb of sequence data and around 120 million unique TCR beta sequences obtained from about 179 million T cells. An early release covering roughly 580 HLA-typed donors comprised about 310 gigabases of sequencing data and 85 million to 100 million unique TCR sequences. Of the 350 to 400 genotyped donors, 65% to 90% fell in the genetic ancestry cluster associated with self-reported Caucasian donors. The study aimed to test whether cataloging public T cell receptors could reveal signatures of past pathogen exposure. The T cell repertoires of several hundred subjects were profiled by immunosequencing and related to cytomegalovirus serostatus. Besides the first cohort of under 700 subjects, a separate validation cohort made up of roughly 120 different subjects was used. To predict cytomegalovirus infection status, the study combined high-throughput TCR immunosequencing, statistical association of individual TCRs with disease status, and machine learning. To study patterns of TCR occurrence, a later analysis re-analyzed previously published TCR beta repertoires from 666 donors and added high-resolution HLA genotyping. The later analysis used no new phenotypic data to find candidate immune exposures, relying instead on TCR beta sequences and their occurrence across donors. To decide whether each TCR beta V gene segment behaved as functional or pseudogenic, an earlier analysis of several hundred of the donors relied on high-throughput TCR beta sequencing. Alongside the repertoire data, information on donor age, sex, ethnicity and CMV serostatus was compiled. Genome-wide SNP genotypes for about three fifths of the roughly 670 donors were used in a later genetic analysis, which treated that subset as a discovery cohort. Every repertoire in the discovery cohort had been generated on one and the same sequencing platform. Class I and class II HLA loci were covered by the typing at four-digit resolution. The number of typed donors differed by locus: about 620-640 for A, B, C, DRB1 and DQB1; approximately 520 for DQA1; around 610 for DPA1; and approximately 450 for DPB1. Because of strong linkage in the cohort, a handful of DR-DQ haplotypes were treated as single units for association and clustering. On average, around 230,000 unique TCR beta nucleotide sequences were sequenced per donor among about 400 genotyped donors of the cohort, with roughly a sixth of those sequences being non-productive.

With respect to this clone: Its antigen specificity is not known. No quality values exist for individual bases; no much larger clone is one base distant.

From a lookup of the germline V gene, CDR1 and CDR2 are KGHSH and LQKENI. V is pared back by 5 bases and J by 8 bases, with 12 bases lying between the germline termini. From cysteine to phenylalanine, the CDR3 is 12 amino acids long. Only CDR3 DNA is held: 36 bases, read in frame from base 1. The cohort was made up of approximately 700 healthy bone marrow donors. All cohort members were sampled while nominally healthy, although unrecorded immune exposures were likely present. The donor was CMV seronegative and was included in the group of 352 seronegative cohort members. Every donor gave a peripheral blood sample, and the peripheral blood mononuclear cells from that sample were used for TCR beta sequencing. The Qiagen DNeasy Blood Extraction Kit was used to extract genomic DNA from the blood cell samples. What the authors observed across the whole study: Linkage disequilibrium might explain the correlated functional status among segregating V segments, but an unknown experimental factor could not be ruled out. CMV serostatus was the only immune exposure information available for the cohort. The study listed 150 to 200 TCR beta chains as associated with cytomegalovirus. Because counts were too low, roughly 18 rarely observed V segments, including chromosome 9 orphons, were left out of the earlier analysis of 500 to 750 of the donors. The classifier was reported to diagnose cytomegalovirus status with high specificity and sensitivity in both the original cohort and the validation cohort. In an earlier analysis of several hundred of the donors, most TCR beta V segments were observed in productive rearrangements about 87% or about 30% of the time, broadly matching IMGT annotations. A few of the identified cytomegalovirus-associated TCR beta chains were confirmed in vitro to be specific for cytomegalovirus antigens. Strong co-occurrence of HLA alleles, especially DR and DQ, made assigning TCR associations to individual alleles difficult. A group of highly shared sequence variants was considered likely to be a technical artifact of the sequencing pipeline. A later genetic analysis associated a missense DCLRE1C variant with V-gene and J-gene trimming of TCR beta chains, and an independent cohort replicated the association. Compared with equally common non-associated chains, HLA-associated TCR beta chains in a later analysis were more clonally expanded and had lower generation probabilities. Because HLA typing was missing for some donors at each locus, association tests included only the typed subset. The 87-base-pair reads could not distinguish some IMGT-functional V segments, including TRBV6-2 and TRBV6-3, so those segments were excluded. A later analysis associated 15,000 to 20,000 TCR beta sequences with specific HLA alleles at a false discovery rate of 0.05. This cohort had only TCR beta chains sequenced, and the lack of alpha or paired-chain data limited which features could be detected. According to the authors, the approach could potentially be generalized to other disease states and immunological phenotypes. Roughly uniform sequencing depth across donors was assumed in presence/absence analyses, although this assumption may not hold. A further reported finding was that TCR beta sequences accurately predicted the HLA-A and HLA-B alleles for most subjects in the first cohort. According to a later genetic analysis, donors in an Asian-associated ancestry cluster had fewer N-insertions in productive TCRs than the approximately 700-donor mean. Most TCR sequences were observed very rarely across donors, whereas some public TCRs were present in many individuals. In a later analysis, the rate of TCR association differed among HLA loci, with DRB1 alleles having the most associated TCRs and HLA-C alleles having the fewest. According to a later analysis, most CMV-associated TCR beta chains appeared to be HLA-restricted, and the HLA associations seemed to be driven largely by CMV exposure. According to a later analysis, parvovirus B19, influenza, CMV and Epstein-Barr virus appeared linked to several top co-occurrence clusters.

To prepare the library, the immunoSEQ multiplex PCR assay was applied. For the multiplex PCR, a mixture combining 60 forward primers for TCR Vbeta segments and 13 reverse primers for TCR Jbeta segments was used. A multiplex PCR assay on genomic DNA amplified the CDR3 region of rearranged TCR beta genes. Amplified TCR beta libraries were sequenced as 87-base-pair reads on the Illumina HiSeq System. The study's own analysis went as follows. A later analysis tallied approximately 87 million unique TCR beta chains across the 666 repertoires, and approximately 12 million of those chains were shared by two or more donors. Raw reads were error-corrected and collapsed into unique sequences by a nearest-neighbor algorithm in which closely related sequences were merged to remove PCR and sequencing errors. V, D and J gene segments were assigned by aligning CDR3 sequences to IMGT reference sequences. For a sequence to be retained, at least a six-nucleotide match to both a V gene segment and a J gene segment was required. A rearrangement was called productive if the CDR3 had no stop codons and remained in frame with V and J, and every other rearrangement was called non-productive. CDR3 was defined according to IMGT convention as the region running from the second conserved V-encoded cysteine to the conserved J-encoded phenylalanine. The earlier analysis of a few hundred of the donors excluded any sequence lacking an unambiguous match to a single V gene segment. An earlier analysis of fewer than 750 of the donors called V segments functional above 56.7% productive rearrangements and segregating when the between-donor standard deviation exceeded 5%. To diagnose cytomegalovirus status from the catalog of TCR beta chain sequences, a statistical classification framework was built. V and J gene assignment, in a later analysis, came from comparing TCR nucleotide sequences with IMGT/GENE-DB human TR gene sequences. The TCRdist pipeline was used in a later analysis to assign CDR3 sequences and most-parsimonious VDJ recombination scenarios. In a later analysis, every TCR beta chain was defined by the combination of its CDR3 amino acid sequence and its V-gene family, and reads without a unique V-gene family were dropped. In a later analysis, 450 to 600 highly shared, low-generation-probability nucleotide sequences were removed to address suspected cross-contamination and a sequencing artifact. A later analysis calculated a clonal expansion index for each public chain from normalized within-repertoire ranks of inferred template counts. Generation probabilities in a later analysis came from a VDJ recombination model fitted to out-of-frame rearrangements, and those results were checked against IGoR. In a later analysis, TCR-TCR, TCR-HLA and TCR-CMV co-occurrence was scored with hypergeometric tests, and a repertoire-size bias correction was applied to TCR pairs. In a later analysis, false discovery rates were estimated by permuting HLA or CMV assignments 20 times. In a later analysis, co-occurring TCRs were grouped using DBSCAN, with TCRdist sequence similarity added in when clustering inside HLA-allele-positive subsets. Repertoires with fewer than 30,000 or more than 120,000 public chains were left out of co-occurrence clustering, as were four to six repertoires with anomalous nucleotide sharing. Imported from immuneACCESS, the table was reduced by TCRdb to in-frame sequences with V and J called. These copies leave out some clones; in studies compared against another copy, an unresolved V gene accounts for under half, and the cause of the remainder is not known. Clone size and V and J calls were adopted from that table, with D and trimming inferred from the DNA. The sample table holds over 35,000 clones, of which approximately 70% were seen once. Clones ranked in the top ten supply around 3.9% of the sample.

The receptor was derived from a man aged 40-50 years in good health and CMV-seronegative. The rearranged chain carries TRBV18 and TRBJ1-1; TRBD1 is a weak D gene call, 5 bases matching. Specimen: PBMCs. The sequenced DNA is TGTGCCAGCTCAACGGGACGGGAGGAAGCTTTCTTT. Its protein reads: CASSTGREEAFF. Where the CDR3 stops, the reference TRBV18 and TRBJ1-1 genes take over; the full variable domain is NAGVMQNPRHLVRRRGQEARLRCSPMKGHSHVYWYRQLPEEGLKFMVYLQKENIIDESGMPKERFSAEFPKEGPSILRIQQVVRGDSAAYFCASSTGREEAFFGQGTRLTVV.